This TCR beta chain was documented in a study of PD-1 blockade in classical Hodgkin lymphoma. As for the study in general: A 3 mg/kg intravenous dose of nivolumab was received by patients every 2 weeks.

Broader study findings: Reported baseline diversity: healthy donors highest, relapsed/refractory patients lowest. Excluded were patients who started nivolumab under 1 year after ASCT, a group that had lower diversity.

The data were produced by immunoSEQ multiplex PCR, yet TCRdb's version contains in-frame clones alone and is incomplete. The repertoire has about 89,000 clones, 90% of them found once; the top ten carry approximately 3%. As to time point: cycle 4 day 1 (C4D1), after more than five weeks of nivolumab. Brentuximab vedotin exposure varied, and every patient relapsed after autologous stem cell transplantation. Best responses fell into complete response, partial response or progressive disease. In this sample, this clone turned up once. As yet, its antigen is unknown. A junction boundary mismatches the germline segment, possibly from a read error. The germline gives CDR1 SGDLS, CDR2 YYNGEE. This CDR3 comprises 19 residues.

The sequence was collected from a human donor with classical Hodgkin lymphoma. The material sequenced was peripheral blood mononuclear cells (PBMCs), taken before the fourth cycle of nivolumab. The V gene is TRBV9, the J gene TRBJ2-3, with TRBD2 matching 12 bases. CDR3 in amino acids: CASSVPLTSGGGSTDTQYF. The CDR3 region has the DNA TGTGCCAGCAGCGTACCCCTGACTAGCGGGGGCGGGAGCACCGATACGCAGTATTTT. The full variable domain, completed using reference TRBV9 and TRBJ2-3, is DSGVTQTPKHLITATGQRVTLRCSPRSGDLSVYWYQQSLDQGLQFLIQYYNGEERAKGNILERFSAQQFPDLHSELNLSSLELGDSALYFCASSVPLTSGGGSTDTQYFGPGTRLTVL.